This TCR beta chain emerged from a study of blood T cell repertoires in COVID-19. Method: immunoSEQ multiplex PCR; TCRdb's copy keeps in-frame clones and lacks some. The table shows under 200,000 clones, with about 82% occurring only once. All enrollees were roughly 18 to 89 years old and from about 25 US areas. Germline CDR1 is SGHNT and CDR2 is YYREEE (reference sequence). V was pared by 6 bases and J by 2 bases, with 14 bases between. The CDR3 totals 15 residues. Sequencing was performed on PBMCs or T cells enriched from blood (not recorded which). The receptor was isolated from a man aged 35-49 years with acute COVID-19. The chain links TRBV5-4 to TRBJ1-4, with D unresolved. CDR3 DNA: TGTGCCAGCACCCCGGGAATGATGACTAATGAAAAACTGTTTTTT. This translates into CASTPGMMTNEKLFF.